Reported below is one T cell receptor (beta chain). The antigen is not known. Trimming removed 1 base at V and 1 base at J, with 11 bases between. Germline V gives CDR1 SGHAT, CDR2 FQNNGV. The CDR3 has 15 residues. When the RNA was reverse transcribed, random hexamers were used with an input of roughly 0.45 to 1 ug. TCRdb itself ran the immunoSEQ multiplex PCR reads through MiXCR, one entry per CDR3 protein. The table includes about 130,000 distinct CDR3 sequences, roughly 94% detected once. This record comes from a study of CD8 T cells in Susac syndrome. Study conclusions and caveats: The study identified around fifteen and five Susac-specific public clones in total CD8+ and CD8+ TEMRA repertoires.

CD8+ and CD4+ T cells from blood underwent TCR beta sequencing. FACS enriched CD8+ TEMRA cells, while bulk CD8+ and CD4+ were negatively isolated. The chain joins TRBV11-2 to TRBJ2-7; unclear D gene. This clonotype originated in a human donor with Susac syndrome. The sample comprised CD8+ T cells from PBMCs. CDR3 amino acids: CASSLGAVVSYEQYF. As DNA, the CDR3 is TGTGCCAGCAGCTTAGGGGCGGTGGTTTCCTACGAGCAGTACTTC.